Shown below are 29 T cell receptor beta chains from a single sample sequenced in a study of PD-L1 blockade in urothelial cancer. Measured with immunoSEQ multiplex PCR; TCRdb has only the in-frame clones, and not every one. Of around 51,000 clones in the sample, around 88% were seen once. This sample comprised PBMCs, obtained around atezolizumab (anti-PD-L1) treatment. These receptors were obtained from a man between 60 and 75 years old with urothelial cancer.

The V gene is TRBV30, the J gene TRBJ1-5, with D perhaps TRBD1 (6 bases). This CDR3 is built from 13 residues. Germline CDR1 reads GTSNPN; CDR2 reads SVGIG (reference sequence). V lost 6 bases, J lost 4 bases, and 13 bases lay in between. CDR3 region: CACLAGANQPQHF. As DNA, the CDR3 is TGTGCCTGCTTGGCAGGGGCGAATCAGCCCCAGCATTTT.

The rearrangement joins TRBV13 to TRBJ2-1; D perhaps matches TRBD1 (6 bases). Trimming took off 4 bases at V and 1 base at J, with 20 bases between the two ends. The CDR3 has 18 amino acids. Germline-derived CDR1 and CDR2 are PRHDT and FYEKMQ (reference sequence). CDR3 coding DNA: TGTGCCAGCAGCTCACCAAATCACAGGGAACGGTCCTACAATGAGCAGTTCTTC. Its protein is CASSSPNHRERSYNEQFF.

This clone was seen once. The genes are TRBV6-6 and TRBJ2-7, with a tentative D call TRBD2 (5 bases). Per germline, CDR1 MNHNY and CDR2 SVGAGI (reference sequence). The CDR3 spans 15 residues. V was shortened by 0 bases and J by 3 bases, with 12 bases between the two germline ends. The CDR3 loop is CASSYSALGSYEQYF. In DNA form, the CDR3 reads TGTGCCAGCAGTTACTCGGCACTGGGGAGCTACGAGCAGTACTTC.

This chain connects TRBV5-3 to TRBJ2-7, with D possibly TRBD1 on 5 matching bases. TRBV5-3 belongs to the ORF category, with a function that is uncertain. V was cut by 4 bases and J by 2 bases, with 22 bases left in between. The CDR3 runs 17 residues. In nucleotides, the CDR3 is TGTGCCAGAAGCCAATATAGCCCCGACAGAAATGCCTACGAGCAGTACTTC. Its protein is CARSQYSPDRNAYEQYF.

This clone was seen a single time. The V call is TRBV10-2, the J call TRBJ2-5; TRBD2 matches 10 bases. CDR1 WSHSY and CDR2 SAAADI come from the germline V gene. J gave up 5 bases and V 9 bases, and 6 bases lay outside the gene matches. This CDR3 is 13 amino acids long. CDR3 sequence: CASRLAGVETQYF. The CDR3 DNA reads TGCGCCAGTCGGCTAGCGGGAGTGGAGACCCAGTACTTC.

V gene TRBV15 combines with J gene TRBJ1-1, with unresolved D. The CDR3 has 13 amino acids. Germline lookup yields CDR1 LNHNV and CDR2 YYDKDF (reference sequence). The ends were cut back, 4 bases at V and 4 bases at J, with 10 bases in the middle. The CDR3 loop reads CATSIGDFTEAFF. The CDR3 DNA follows: TGTGCCACCAGCATCGGGGATTTCACTGAAGCTTTCTTT.

The chain joins TRBV6-1 to TRBJ1-4, with D perhaps matching TRBD1 (6 bases). Germline lookup yields CDR1 MNHNS and CDR2 SASEGT. The CDR3 spans 15 residues. The V end was cut by 0 bases, the J end by 8 bases, with 13 bases between. The CDR3 reads CASSEATGLGEKLFF. The CDR3 nucleotides are TGTGCCAGCAGTGAAGCGACAGGCCTTGGGGAAAAACTGTTTTTT.

This chain connects TRBV19 to TRBJ2-7; the match to TRBD1 covers 8 bases. The CDR3 runs 15 residues. Germline values: CDR1 LNHDA, CDR2 SQIVND (reference sequence). The J segment lost 2 bases and the V segment lost 6 bases, leaving 9 bases of the junction unmatched. The CDR3 reads CASRMAGQVTYEQYF. The CDR3 DNA reads as TGTGCCAGTAGGATGGCGGGACAGGTAACCTACGAGCAGTACTTC.

This sequence joins TRBV30 and TRBJ2-1; D is perhaps TRBD1 (6 bases). Germline CDR1 and CDR2: GTSNPN and SVGIG (reference sequence). The CDR3 has 13 residues. Trimming cost V 2 bases and J 4 bases, with 9 bases left between them. CDR3 protein: CAWSLDRYNEQFF. CDR3 DNA sequence: TGTGCCTGGAGTTTGGACAGATACAATGAGCAGTTCTTC.

The genes are TRBV9 and TRBJ1-2, with 7 bases aligning to TRBD1. Unmatched junction bases numbered 6, after V lost 3 bases and J lost 7 bases. The CDR3 consists of 13 residues. The germline V gene encodes CDR1 SGDLS and CDR2 YYNGEE. CDR3 in amino acids: CASSALPGGGYTF. As DNA, the CDR3 is TGTGCCAGCAGCGCTCTCCCAGGGGGTGGCTACACCTTC.

The chain joins TRBV7-9 to TRBJ2-1, with D possibly TRBD2 on 6 matching bases. The CDR3 sequence is 13 residues long. Germline V gene lookup returns CDR1 SEHNR and CDR2 FQNEAQ (reference sequence). Deletions cut 4 bases from V and 9 bases from J, with 13 bases between. Here the CDR3 DNA reads TGTGCCAGCAGCTCCCCGGGGGTCAGTGAGCAGTTCTTC. It specifies CASSSPGVSEQFF.

The J gene is TRBJ2-1, the V gene TRBV18; 8 nucleotides align to TRBD1. Germline values: CDR1 KGHSH, CDR2 LQKENI. This CDR3 region has 14 residues. The ends lost 3 bases at V and 6 bases at J; junction bases unmatched: 4. CDR3 in amino acids: CASSPDRGSNEQFF. The CDR3 bases are TGTGCCAGCTCACCCGACAGGGGAAGCAATGAGCAGTTCTTC.

This CDR3 reads CSVEGTGVAKNIQYF. The CDR3 DNA is TGCAGCGTTGAGGGGACAGGGGTGGCCAAAAACATTCAGTACTTC. This chain connects TRBV29-1 to TRBJ2-4; 10 nucleotides align to TRBD1. Germline loops: CDR1 SQVTM, CDR2 ANQGSEA. The CDR3 runs 15 residues. J was trimmed by 1 base and V by 3 bases; bases with no gene match: 3.

This rearrangement joins TRBV5-1 to TRBJ2-2; 7 bases align to TRBD1. V lost 4 bases and J lost 1; bases outside the gene matches: 10. The CDR3 has 17 residues. The germline V gene encodes CDR1 SGHRS and CDR2 YFSETQ. The CDR3 protein is CASSHRTGHLNTGELFF. The CDR3 DNA sequence: TGCGCCAGCAGCCATAGGACAGGCCACCTGAACACCGGGGAGCTGTTTTTT.

The rearrangement links TRBV28 to TRBJ2-2; 9 nucleotides align to TRBD1. Germline CDR1 reads MDHEN; CDR2 reads SYDVKM. The V gene end was trimmed by 6 bases and the J gene end by 5 bases; junction bases not matched to a gene: 1. This CDR3 contains 13 residues. CDR3 DNA: TGTGCCAGCAGCGGGACAGGGACCGGGGAGCTGTTTTTT. Translation gives CASSGTGTGELFF.

The rearrangement links TRBV6-6 to TRBJ2-1; D possibly corresponds to TRBD1 (5 bases). V was pared by 2 bases and J by 7 bases, with 9 bases between. Germline V gives CDR1 MNHNY, CDR2 SVGAGI (reference sequence). This CDR3 region has 13 residues. This CDR3 reads CASSYGARNEQFF. CDR3 in DNA: TGTGCCAGCAGTTACGGGGCAAGGAATGAGCAGTTCTTC.

The chain uses TRBV6-5 and TRBJ2-3; D gene uncertain. Germline V gives CDR1 MNHEY, CDR2 SVGAGI. This CDR3 spans 14 amino acids. Trimming left V 0 bases short and J 0 bases short, with 4 bases between. CDR3 nucleotide sequence: TGTGCCAGCAGTTACTCGGCTAGCACAGATACGCAGTATTTT. It specifies CASSYSASTDTQYF.

This sequence joins TRBV19 and TRBJ2-3; D might be TRBD2 (6 bases). Germline V gives CDR1 LNHDA, CDR2 SQIVND (reference sequence). The CDR3 runs 15 residues. Trimming took 3 bases from V and 4 from J, leaving 14 bases between them. The CDR3 coding sequence is TGTGCCAGTAGTATTCACGGGGGTGGTGCAGATACGCAGTATTTT. It encodes CASSIHGGGADTQYF.

The chain joins TRBV9 to TRBJ1-1; 10 nucleotides agree with TRBD1. This CDR3 comprises 17 residues. The V gene's germline CDR1 is SGDLS and CDR2 YYNGEE. The V gene end was trimmed by 4 bases and the J gene end by 0 bases; junction bases not matched to a gene: 9. The CDR3 region is CASSPRQGASMNTEAFF. The DNA for the CDR3 is TGTGCCAGCAGCCCGAGACAGGGGGCCTCCATGAACACTGAAGCTTTCTTT. Based on the CDR3 plus reference TRBV9 and TRBJ1-1, the full variable domain is DSGVTQTPKHLITATGQRVTLRCSPRSGDLSVYWYQQSLDQGLQFLIQYYNGEERAKGNILERFSAQQFPDLHSELNLSSLELGDSALYFCASSPRQGASMNTEAFFGQGTRLTVV.

J is TRBJ2-2 and V is TRBV2; tentative D call: TRBD1 (6 bases). Germline values: CDR1 SNHLY, CDR2 FYNNEI. V was shortened by 6 bases and J by 6 bases, with 8 bases between the two germline ends. The CDR3 loop spans 12 amino acids. For the CDR3, the DNA is TGTGCCAGCAGACCAGGGGCCGGGGAGCTGTTTTTT. Protein product: CASRPGAGELFF.

This chain connects TRBV6-1 to TRBJ2-1, with 9 bases that match TRBD2. The length of the CDR3 is 15 residues. From germline, CDR1 is MNHNS and CDR2 SASEGT. V shed 3 bases, J shed 2 bases, and the junction held 2 bases outside the gene matches. The CDR3 reads CASSDSSGAYNEQFF. DNA for the CDR3: TGTGCCAGCAGTGACTCTAGCGGGGCCTACAATGAGCAGTTCTTC.

CDR3 coding DNA: TGTGCCAGCAGAGGGACAGGGAGATACGAGCAGTACTTC. Protein product: CASRGTGRYEQYF. V and J are TRBV2 and TRBJ2-5; 9 bases line up with TRBD1. The J call is in doubt because the DNA end fits TRBJ2-7 better. CDR1 and CDR2 from the germline V gene are SNHLY and FYNNEI. The CDR3 covers 13 residues.

The sample holds a few counts of this clone. The chain uses TRBV7-2 and TRBJ2-5, with 9 bases lining up with TRBD1. The ends lost 5 bases at V and 7 bases at J; junction bases unmatched: 8. This CDR3 comprises 14 residues. The V gene's germline CDR1 is SGHTA and CDR2 FQGNSA. The CDR3 sequence: CASSMGQGSGTQYF. CDR3 coding DNA: TGTGCCAGCAGCATGGGACAGGGCTCCGGGACCCAGTACTTC.

The chain uses TRBV29-1 and TRBJ1-4; D may be TRBD1 (6 bases). The V and J ends lost 6 bases and 3 bases respectively, with 11 bases between them. The CDR3 length is 13 residues. Germline V gives CDR1 SQVTM, CDR2 ANQGSEA. DNA for the CDR3: TGCAGCGTCCGACAGGTTGCTAATGAAAAACTGTTTTTT. It specifies CSVRQVANEKLFF. Combining the CDR3 with reference TRBV29-1 and TRBJ1-4 gives the whole variable domain SAVISQKPSRDICQRGTSLTIQCQVDSQVTMMFWYRQQPGQSLTLIATANQGSEATYESGFVIDKFPISRPNLTFSTLTVSNMSPEDSSIYLCSVRQVANEKLFFGSGTQLSVL.

The V and J genes are TRBV18 and TRBJ2-6, with a tentative D call TRBD1 (5 bases). The CDR3 sequence is 15 residues long. Looked up from germline, CDR1 is KGHSH and CDR2 is LQKENI. V was pared by 3 bases and J by 4 bases, with 10 bases between. This CDR3 reads CASSPTGTGANVLTF. The CDR3 bases are TGTGCCAGCTCACCCACAGGTACCGGGGCCAACGTCCTGACTTTC.

The V gene is TRBV6-1, the J gene TRBJ1-5, with D uncertain. CDR1 and CDR2 from the germline V gene are MNHNS and SASEGT. V dropped 2 bases and J dropped 1 base, with 18 bases sitting between them. The CDR3 has 18 amino acids. CDR3 DNA sequence: TGTGCCAGCAGTGAATTGAGTGTCGGAGGTAGAAGCAATCAGCCCCAGCATTTT. It yields the protein CASSELSVGGRSNQPQHF.

J is TRBJ2-1 and V is TRBV6-5; 10 bases align to TRBD2. The V and J ends lost 0 bases and 6 bases, in that order; junction bases with no gene match: 2. This CDR3 has 15 amino acids. The germline V gene encodes CDR1 MNHEY and CDR2 SVGAGI. The chain's CDR3 is CASSYSGLASNEQFF. The CDR3 DNA reads TGTGCCAGCAGTTACTCGGGACTAGCGTCCAATGAGCAGTTCTTC.

The chain recombines TRBV7-9 with TRBJ2-7; 10 bases agree with TRBD1. Germline trimming cut 4 bases from V and 2 bases from J; bases unmatched to any gene: 8. In germline, CDR1 is SEHNR, CDR2 FQNEAQ (reference sequence). This CDR3 spans 16 amino acids. CDR3: CASSSMPGQGPYEQYF. In DNA, the CDR3 is TGTGCCAGCAGCTCAATGCCGGGACAGGGGCCCTACGAGCAGTACTTC.

The rearrangement links TRBV7-2 to TRBJ1-3, with 7 bases that match TRBD1. The CDR3 consists of 15 residues. V was clipped by 5 bases and J by 4 bases; unmatched bases: 8. CDR1 and CDR2 from the germline V gene are SGHTA and FQGNSA. The CDR3 is CASSPLTGAGNTIYF. CDR3 nucleotide sequence: TGTGCCAGCAGCCCACTAACAGGGGCGGGAAACACCATATATTTT. Together with reference TRBV7-2 and TRBJ1-3, the CDR3 gives the full variable domain: GAGVSQSPSNKVTEKGKDVELRCDPISGHTALYWYRQSLGQGLEFLIYFQGNSAPDKSGLPSDRFSAERTGGSVSTLTIQRTQQEDSAVYLCASSPLTGAGNTIYFGEGSWLTVV.